This T cell receptor beta chain is from a study of TIL therapy for anti-PD-1-resistant metastatic lung cancer. In the study overall: Tumor harvest preceded PD-1/PD-L1 blockade, followed by nivolumab treatment. Half of patients were current or former smokers. Study-level findings and limits: TIL clonotype persistence in blood showed no apparent association with response.

As concerns this clone: The antigen remains undetermined.

Germline CDR1 reads SEHNR; CDR2 reads FQNEAQ (reference sequence). The CDR3 is 14 residues long. Trimming left V 5 bases short and J 1 base short, with 11 bases between. The libraries were made with immunoSEQ v3. Libraries were prepared by immunoSEQ multiplex PCR; TCRdb keeps only in-frame clonotypes and omits some of them. The sample records about 50,000 clones, 79% being singletons. The time point denotes: pre-treatment sample, taken before nivolumab and TIL therapy. The chain is built from TRBV7-9 and TRBJ2-5; D possibly corresponds to TRBD1 (5 bases). The TCR comes from a woman between 25 and 85 years old with non-small cell lung cancer. This material consisted of blood, taken at baseline. The CDR3, as DNA: TGTGCCAGCAGCCGAGTAGGGGTCCAAGAGACCCAGTACTTC. Residues: CASSRVGVQETQYF.